These 8 T cell receptor beta chains were all obtained from the same sample, sequenced in a study of cytomegalovirus exposure and HLA in healthy donors. Primers: 60 Vbeta forward and 13 Jbeta reverse. Assay: immunoSEQ multiplex PCR; the TCRdb copy retains only in-frame clones and omits some. The sample lists about 150,000 clones, 55% to 85% occurring once. Specimen: PBMCs. The receptors were gathered from a man between 40 and 49 years old in good health and CMV-seronegative.

The chain employs TRBV5-1 and TRBJ2-5; possible D gene TRBD1, 5 bases. This CDR3 contains 14 residues. The V end was cut by 1 base, the J end by 1 base, with 8 bases between. Germline V CDR1 and CDR2: SGHRS, YFSETQ. CDR3 region: CASSLSGLQETQYF. CDR3 coding DNA: TGCGCCAGCAGCTTGTCAGGGCTCCAAGAGACCCAGTACTTC.

This clone has a single count. V and J are TRBV6-5 and TRBJ1-5; D perhaps matches TRBD1 (5 bases). Between the trimmed V and J ends, which lost 0 bases and 6 bases, there was a span of 9 bases. Germline V gives CDR1 MNHEY, CDR2 SVGAGI. The CDR3 covers 14 residues. CDR3 bases: TGTGCCAGCAGTTACTCGCCAGACAGTCAGCCCCAGCATTTT. It encodes CASSYSPDSQPQHF.

The chain uses TRBV5-4 and TRBJ2-3, with no clear D. Germline assignment: CDR1 SGHNT and CDR2 YYREEE (reference sequence). The V end lost 0 bases, the J end lost 2 bases, and 7 bases lay between the germline ends. There are 14 residues in the CDR3. CDR3 DNA: TGTGCCAGCAGCTTGGATTTCATCACAGATACGCAGTATTTT. It yields the protein CASSLDFITDTQYF.

This clone occurred a few times. The V and J genes are TRBV6-4 and TRBJ2-3, with D tentatively TRBD2 (6 bases). Germline CDR1 and CDR2: MRHNA and SNTAGT. V was trimmed by 0 bases and J by 0 bases, leaving 10 bases between them. The CDR3 length is 16 residues. CDR3 residues: CASSDSTGTSTDTQYF. The CDR3 DNA is TGTGCCAGCAGTGACTCGACGGGGACTAGCACAGATACGCAGTATTTT.

J is TRBJ1-1 and V is TRBV10-1, with 10 positions matching TRBD1. The CDR3 runs to 14 residues. The V and J ends lost 4 bases and 8 bases, in that order; junction bases with no gene match: 7. The germline gives CDR1 WNHNN, CDR2 SYGVQD (reference sequence). The CDR3 spells CASSGTGQGGEAFF. Written as DNA, the CDR3 is TGCGCCAGCAGTGGTACTGGACAGGGGGGCGAAGCTTTCTTT.

The chain links TRBV7-8 to TRBJ2-2, with 8 bases fitting TRBD1. Germline CDR1 reads SGHVS; CDR2 reads FQNEAQ. The trim removed 5 bases at V and 4 bases at J, leaving 6 bases unmatched. CDR3 size: 15 residues. The CDR3 sequence is CASSRQGASTGELFF. In DNA, the CDR3 is TGTGCCAGCAGCCGCCAGGGGGCCTCCACCGGGGAGCTGTTTTTT.

This clone was counted a few times. DNA of the CDR3: TGCGCCAGCAGCCAGAAGACAGGGGGCACTGAAGCTTTCTTT. The encoded protein is CASSQKTGGTEAFF. The chain employs TRBV4-1 and TRBJ1-1, with 9 nucleotides matching TRBD1. Germline V CDR1 and CDR2: MGHRA, YSYEKL. The length of the CDR3 is 14 residues. Trimming removed 3 bases from V and 4 bases from J; junction bases left unmatched: 3.

The chain couples TRBV6-1 to TRBJ1-1, with D possibly being TRBD1 (5 bases). The CDR3 has 14 residues. The ends were cut back, 0 bases at V and 6 bases at J, with 11 bases in the middle. Per the germline V gene, CDR1 is MNHNS and CDR2 is SASEGT. CDR3 DNA: TGTGCCAGCAGTGAAGCTTGGGCGGGGGCTGAAGCTTTCTTT. As protein: CASSEAWAGAEAFF.